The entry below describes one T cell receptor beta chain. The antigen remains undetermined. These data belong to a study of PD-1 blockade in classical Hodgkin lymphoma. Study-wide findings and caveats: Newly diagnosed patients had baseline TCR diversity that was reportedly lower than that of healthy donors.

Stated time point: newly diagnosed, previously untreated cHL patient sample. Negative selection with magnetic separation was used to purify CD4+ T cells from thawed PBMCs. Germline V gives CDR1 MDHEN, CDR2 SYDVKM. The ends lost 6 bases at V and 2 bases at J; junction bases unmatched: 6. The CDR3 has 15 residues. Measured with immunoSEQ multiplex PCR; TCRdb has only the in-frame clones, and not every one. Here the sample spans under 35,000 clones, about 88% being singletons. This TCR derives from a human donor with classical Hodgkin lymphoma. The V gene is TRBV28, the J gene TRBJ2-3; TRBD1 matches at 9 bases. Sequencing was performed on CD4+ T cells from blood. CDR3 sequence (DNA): TGTGCCAGCAGCCCCGGGACAGGGATCACAGATACGCAGTATTTT. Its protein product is CASSPGTGITDTQYF.